These T cell receptor beta chains were read from a single sample in a study of T cell responses to AZD1222 COVID-19 vaccine. TCRdb keeps only in-frame clones here, not all; method: immunoSEQ multiplex PCR. The top ten hold 1.3% of the sample, which has around 70,000 clones, 70% to 90% seen once. Sequenced material: peripheral blood, taken 28 days after the second AZD1222 dose. The receptors shown here come from an adult who received the AZD1222 COVID-19 vaccine. Each CDR3 is given with its conserved first and last residue. A D gene is named only where the DNA matches it firmly. Clone size is not always given. Where it is, it says once, few, many or a class for expanded clones.

CDR3nt	CDR3aa	abundance	v_gene	j_gene	d_gene
TGTGCCACCAGCAGAGAGGGACAGTCGACAGGTCAGCCCCAGCATTTT	CATSREGQSTGQPQHF	.	TRBV15	TRBJ1-5	TRBD1
TGTGCCAGCTCACCACGGGGGACAGATTGGGGTTCACCCCTCCACTTT	CASSPRGTDWGSPLHF	.	TRBV18	TRBJ1-6	TRBD1
TGTGCCAGCAGCAACCAAGGGGGGGGTTTCTACGAGCAGTACTTC	CASSNQGGGFYEQYF	.	TRBV7-2	TRBJ2-7	.
TGTGCCAGCTCACCAGAGAAACCGAGCACCGGGGAGCTGTTTTTT	CASSPEKPSTGELFF	.	TRBV18	TRBJ2-2	.
TGTGCCAGCAGCCAAGAAGAAGGATACAGGGGGCCCGGTGAAAAACTGTTTTTT	CASSQEEGYRGPGEKLFF	.	TRBV3-1/TRBV3-2	TRBJ1-4	TRBD1
TGTGCCAGCAGTGACTCTAGCGGGAGCTACAATGAGCAGTTCTTC	CASSDSSGSYNEQFF	.	TRBV6-4	TRBJ2-1	TRBD2
TGTGCCAGCAGCTACGTACCGCGGGAAAGGGACTACGAGCAGTACTTC	CASSYVPRERDYEQYF	.	TRBV5-4	TRBJ2-7	.
TGCGCCAGCCGACTACATACTGGACAGGGAGAGACCCAGTACTTC	CASRLHTGQGETQYF	.	TRBV5-1	TRBJ2-5	TRBD1
TGTGCCAGCAGTGAAGCCAGGGCCAGCGTTATGAACACTGAAGCTTTCTTT	CASSEARASVMNTEAFF	.	TRBV2	TRBJ1-1	.
TGTGCCAGCAGTGAACACAGGGTCGATCAGCCCCAGCATTTT	CASSEHRVDQPQHF	.	TRBV6-1	TRBJ1-5	.
TGCAGCGTTGGGGCGGGACTAGCGGCTAGCACAGATACGCAGTATTTT	CSVGAGLAASTDTQYF	once	TRBV29-1	TRBJ2-3	TRBD2
TGTGCCAGCAGTTACTCCGGGACAGGGTACAATGAGCAGTTCTTC	CASSYSGTGYNEQFF	.	TRBV6-5	TRBJ2-1	TRBD1
TGTGCCAGCTCCCCAGGGTCTAGAGAAAAACTGTTTTTT	CASSPGSREKLFF	.	TRBV18	TRBJ1-4	.
TGTGCCAGTCGGGGTATCTCTGGAAACACCATATATTTT	CASRGISGNTIYF	.	TRBV11-2	TRBJ1-3	.
TGTGCCAGTAGTATAGGTGGGACTCCCGGACGGAGGAATGAGCAGTTCTTC	CASSIGGTPGRRNEQFF	.	TRBV19	TRBJ2-1	.
TGTGCCAGCAGCCCCACGCGAGCTAGCCAAGAGACCCAGTACTTC	CASSPTRASQETQYF	.	TRBV7-3	TRBJ2-5	.
TGTGCCAGCAGTACCTCTCAGGGGGCACCCCTCCACTTT	CASSTSQGAPLHF	few	TRBV28	TRBJ1-6	TRBD1
TGCGCCAGCAGCTTGGACGGCAATGAGCAGTTCTTC	CASSLDGNEQFF	.	TRBV5-1	TRBJ2-1	.
TGTGCCTGGAGTGTACATGCCTCTGGGTCACCCCTCCACTTT	CAWSVHASGSPLHF	.	TRBV30	TRBJ1-6	.
TGTGCCAGCAGGGACGGCCAGGGAGGAAATCAGCCCCAGCATTTT	CASRDGQGGNQPQHF	.	TRBV27	TRBJ1-5	.
TGTGCCAGTAGCCTCATCCCTGGAAACACCATATATTTT	CASSLIPGNTIYF	.	TRBV19	TRBJ1-3	.
TGTGCCAGCAGCCCCAAAGGGGGAAATGAAAAACTGTTTTTT	CASSPKGGNEKLFF	.	TRBV5-6	TRBJ1-4	.
TGTGCCAGCAGCTGGGACTACGAGCAGTACTTC	CASSWDYEQYF	once	TRBV6-5	TRBJ2-7	.
TGTGCCAGCTCACCCACAAACGGGGTCGGAGGGGGTGAAAAACTGTTTTTT	CASSPTNGVGGGEKLFF	.	TRBV18	TRBJ1-4	.
TGTGCCAGCTCTAGGCAGGACGACTATGGCTACACCTTC	CASSRQDDYGYTF	.	TRBV18	TRBJ1-2	.
TGTGCCAGTAGTGGTCAGCGAGGGGACATTCAGTACTTC	CASSGQRGDIQYF	few	TRBV19	TRBJ2-4	.
TGTGCCAGCAGTTACAACAGGGAAGAGACCCAGTACTTC	CASSYNREETQYF	.	TRBV6-5	TRBJ2-5	.
TGCGCCAGCAGCTTCTTTCCCGGGACAGGGCTCTCCTACGAGCAGTACTTC	CASSFFPGTGLSYEQYF	once	TRBV5-1	TRBJ2-7	TRBD1
TGTGCCAGCAGCCCCTACCGGGGTCTTGAAGCTTTCTTT	CASSPYRGLEAFF	.	TRBV27	TRBJ1-1	.
TGTGCCAGTAGTATAGATCTAGCTAGGACAGGGAAGAACACTGAAGCTTTCTTT	CASSIDLARTGKNTEAFF	.	TRBV19	TRBJ1-1	TRBD1
TGTGCCAGCAGTTTCCGGGGGGGCACTGAAGCTTTCTTT	CASSFRGGTEAFF	.	TRBV27	TRBJ1-1	.
TGCGCCAGCAGCGAAGGGACAGGCGGTCAGCCCCAGCATTTT	CASSEGTGGQPQHF	few	TRBV10-2	TRBJ1-5	TRBD1
TGTGCCAGCACGGGGGCCAACACAGATACGCAGTATTTT	CASTGANTDTQYF	.	TRBV12-3/TRBV12-4	TRBJ2-3	.
TGCGCCAGCAGCCCCGACGGCAACGAGCAGTACTTC	CASSPDGNEQYF	.	TRBV5-1	TRBJ2-7	.
TGTGCCACCAGTGGCAGGGGACAGACAGATACGCAGTATTTT	CATSGRGQTDTQYF	.	TRBV24-1	TRBJ2-3	TRBD1
TGTGCCAGCAGCAGGCAGCCTCAGGGGGCCGAGCAGTACTTC	CASSRQPQGAEQYF	.	TRBV11-3	TRBJ2-7	TRBD1
TGTGCCAGCAGCTCTACAGGGAATCAAAACATTCAGTACTTC	CASSSTGNQNIQYF	.	TRBV5-4	TRBJ2-4	.
TGCAGTGCTAGATCCGGGACAGCAGCTTTCTTT	CSARSGTAAFF	.	TRBV20-1	TRBJ1-1	TRBD1
TGTGCCAGCAGCAAGGGCGGGACCCTCTCCTACAATGAGCAGTTCTTC	CASSKGGTLSYNEQFF	.	TRBV6-4	TRBJ2-1	.
TGTGCCAGCTCACCCTATACCGGGACAGGGGGGGAGACTGGCTACACCTTC	CASSPYTGTGGETGYTF	.	TRBV18	TRBJ1-2	TRBD1
TGTGCTAGTGGTTGGCGCTACGAGCAGTACTTC	CASGWRYEQYF	.	TRBV12-5	TRBJ2-7	.
TGTGCCATCAGTCAGCAGGGAAGCGGTCCCTCACCCCTCCACTTT	CAISQQGSGPSPLHF	.	TRBV10-3	TRBJ1-6	.
TGTGCCATCAGTGAGGGGACTAGCGGGTCGGGCGAGCAGTACTTC	CAISEGTSGSGEQYF	once	TRBV10-3	TRBJ2-7	TRBD2
TGTGCCAGCAGGCTGAGCGGGAGTTCTCCCTCCCCGAACAATGAGCAGTTCTTC	CASRLSGSSPSPNNEQFF	.	TRBV7-6	TRBJ2-1	TRBD2
TGTGCCAGCAGCTTGGTAGGGAGGGCCGACTATGGCTACACCTTC	CASSLVGRADYGYTF	.	TRBV5-8	TRBJ1-2	.
TGTGCCTGGAGTCTAAAGGGGTTGGGAGCTTTCTTT	CAWSLKGLGAFF	.	TRBV30	TRBJ1-1	.
TGTGCCAGCAGCCCTGCAAATGAGCAGTTCTTC	CASSPANEQFF	.	TRBV12-3/TRBV12-4	TRBJ2-1	.
TGTGCCAGCAGCCCTCGGGAGGCGGCTGAAAAACTGTTTTTT	CASSPREAAEKLFF	.	TRBV4-2	TRBJ1-4	.
TGTGCCAGTAGTACCTCGGGAGTAACGAACACCGGGGAGCTGTTTTTT	CASSTSGVTNTGELFF	.	TRBV19	TRBJ2-2	.
TGTGCCAGCAGCCAAGATTCCAGTTCCCTTTACAATGAGCAGTTCTTC	CASSQDSSSLYNEQFF	once	TRBV4-2	TRBJ2-1	.
TGCGCCAGCAGCTTGGCCCCAGGGACTGAAACTTATGGCTACACCTTC	CASSLAPGTETYGYTF	once	TRBV5-1	TRBJ1-2	.
TGTGCCAGTAGTATAGCGGGGGCGCGAGACACCGGGGAGCTGTTTTTT	CASSIAGARDTGELFF	.	TRBV19	TRBJ2-2	.
TGTGCCAGCAGCGTAGGGGGACTAGACACCTACGAGCAGTACTTC	CASSVGGLDTYEQYF	once	TRBV9	TRBJ2-7	TRBD2
TGTGCCAGCAGCCAAGATGTGGGCAATGTCGATGAGCAGTTCTTC	CASSQDVGNVDEQFF	.	TRBV3-1/TRBV3-2	TRBJ2-1	.
TGCGCCAGCGGCGCTGGGGGTCTGAAGCTGTTTTTT	CASGAGGLKLFF	.	TRBV5-1	TRBJ2-2	.
TGTGCCAGCAGTGACCGGACGGGAAGCGACGTTAGTGAGCAGTTCTTC	CASSDRTGSDVSEQFF	.	TRBV6-1	TRBJ2-1	.